This T cell receptor beta chain was profiled in a study of technical replicates of blood from a few donors. Measured with immunoSEQ multiplex PCR; TCRdb has only the in-frame clones, and not every one. The data contain tens of thousands of clones, 91% of them seen just once; the ten biggest clones take up about 3.7%. Trimming cost V 8 bases and J 6 bases, with 10 bases left between them. This CDR3 is 11 amino acids long. Germline V CDR1 and CDR2: LNHDA, SQIVND (reference sequence). V gene TRBV19 combines with J gene TRBJ1-1; D perhaps matches TRBD1 (6 bases). Sequencing was performed on PBMCs. The sequence was obtained from a human donor in good health. Some clones in this sample may be carry-over from other donors' samples. The CDR3 DNA follows: TGTGCCAGTGCCAGGGGATCTGAAGCTTTCTTT. Residues: CASARGSEAFF.